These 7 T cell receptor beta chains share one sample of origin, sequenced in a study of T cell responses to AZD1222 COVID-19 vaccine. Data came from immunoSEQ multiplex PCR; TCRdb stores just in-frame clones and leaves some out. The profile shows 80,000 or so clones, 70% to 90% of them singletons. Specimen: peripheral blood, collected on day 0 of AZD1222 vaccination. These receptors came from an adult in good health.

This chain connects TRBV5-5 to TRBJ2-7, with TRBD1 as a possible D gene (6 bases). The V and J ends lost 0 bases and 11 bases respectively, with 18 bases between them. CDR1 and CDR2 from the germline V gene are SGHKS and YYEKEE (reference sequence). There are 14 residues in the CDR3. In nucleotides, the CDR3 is TGTGCCAGCAGCTTGGACAGTACAGGGACCAGTGAGTACTTC. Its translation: CASSLDSTGTSEYF. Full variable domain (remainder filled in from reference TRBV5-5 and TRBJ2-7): DAGVTQSPTHLIKTRGQQVTLRCSPISGHKSVSWYQQVLGQGPQFIFQYYEKEERGRGNFPDRFSARQFPNYSSELNVNALLLGDSALYLCASSLDSTGTSEYFGPGTRLTVT.

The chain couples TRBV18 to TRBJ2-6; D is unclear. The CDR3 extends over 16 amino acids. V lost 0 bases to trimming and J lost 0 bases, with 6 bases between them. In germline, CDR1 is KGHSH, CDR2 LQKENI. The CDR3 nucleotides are TGTGCCAGCTCACCACCCCACCTCTCTGGGGCCAACGTCCTGACTTTC. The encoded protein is CASSPPHLSGANVLTF.

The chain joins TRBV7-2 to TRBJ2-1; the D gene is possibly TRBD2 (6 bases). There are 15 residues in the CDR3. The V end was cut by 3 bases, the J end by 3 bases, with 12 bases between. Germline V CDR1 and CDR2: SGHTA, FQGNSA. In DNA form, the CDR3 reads TGTGCCAGCAGCTTCCAAACGGGACTCTACAATGAGCAGTTCTTC. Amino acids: CASSFQTGLYNEQFF.

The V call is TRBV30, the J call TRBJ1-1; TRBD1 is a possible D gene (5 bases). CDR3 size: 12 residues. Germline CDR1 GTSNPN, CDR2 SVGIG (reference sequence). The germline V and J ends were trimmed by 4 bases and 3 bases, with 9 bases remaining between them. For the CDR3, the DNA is TGTGCCTGGACAGGGATGTACACTGAAGCTTTCTTT. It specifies CAWTGMYTEAFF.

CDR3 amino acids: CASQNGRRETQYF. The CDR3 bases are TGTGCCAGCCAGAACGGGAGAAGGGAGACCCAGTACTTC. This chain uses TRBV7-9 with TRBJ2-5, with D tentatively TRBD2 (6 bases). The CDR3 extends over 13 amino acids. The V gene lost 8 bases and the J gene lost 5 bases, with 15 bases spanning the gap. Germline-derived CDR1 and CDR2 are SEHNR and FQNEAQ (reference sequence).

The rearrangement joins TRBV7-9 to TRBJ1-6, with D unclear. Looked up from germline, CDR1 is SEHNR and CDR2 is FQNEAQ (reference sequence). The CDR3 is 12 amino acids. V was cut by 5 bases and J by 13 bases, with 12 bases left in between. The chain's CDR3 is CASSPPFAPLHF. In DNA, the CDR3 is TGTGCCAGCAGCCCTCCGTTCGCGCCCCTCCACTTT.

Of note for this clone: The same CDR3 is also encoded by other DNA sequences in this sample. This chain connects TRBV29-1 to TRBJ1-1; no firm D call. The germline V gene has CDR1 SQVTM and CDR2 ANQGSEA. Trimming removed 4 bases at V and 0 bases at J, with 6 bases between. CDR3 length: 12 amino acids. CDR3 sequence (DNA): TGCAGCGTTGGGCGCATGAACACTGAAGCTTTCTTT. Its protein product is CSVGRMNTEAFF.